One sample yielded the 3 T cell receptor beta chains listed below, sequenced in a study of blood T cell repertoires in COVID-19. Clones were sequenced by immunoSEQ multiplex PCR, and TCRdb holds only the in-frame ones, with some missing. The repertoire has around 400,000 clones, about 87% of them found once; the top ten carry roughly 2%. The sample consisted of peripheral blood. The source of these receptors is a woman aged 60-75 years with COVID-19, enrolled during active disease.

Written as DNA, the CDR3 is TGTGCCAGCAGCTCGGACAGGGCTTCACCCCTCCACTTT. Protein sequence: CASSSDRASPLHF. V and J are TRBV7-3 and TRBJ1-6; TRBD1 matches 8 bases. The V gene end was trimmed by 4 bases and the J gene end by 9 bases; junction bases not matched to a gene: 2. CDR1 and CDR2 from the germline V gene are SGHTA and FQGTGA. The CDR3 has 13 amino acids.

The chain joins TRBV4-2 to TRBJ2-7, with 9 bases that match TRBD1. The germline gives CDR1 LGHNA, CDR2 YNFKEQ. The CDR3 extends over 14 amino acids. J gave up 4 bases and V 1 base, and 2 bases lay outside the gene matches. The DNA for the CDR3 is TGTGCCAGCAGCCAAGCGACAGGGGGATACGAGCAGTACTTC. Translation: CASSQATGGYEQYF.

The CDR3: CAISETNSGGLTDTQYF. CDR3 in DNA: TGTGCCATCAGTGAGACGAATAGCGGGGGCCTCACAGATACGCAGTATTTT. This sequence joins TRBV10-3 and TRBJ2-3, with 9 bases aligning to TRBD2. V was pared by 2 bases and J by 2 bases, with 8 bases of the junction left unmatched. The germline CDR1 and CDR2 sequences are ENHRY and SYGVKD. This CDR3 has 17 residues.